This T cell receptor beta chain was identified in a study of T-cell reconstitution after alpha-beta-depleted transplantation in children. This clonotype was observed at least ten times. The antigen is undetermined. The library targeted TCRbeta and was prepared with unique molecular identifiers. MiXCR, run by TCRdb on the PCR reads, gives a single entry per CDR3 protein. The sample carries over 150,000 distinct CDR3 sequences, roughly 6.5% recorded once. The CDR3 covers 11 residues. Deletions cut 8 bases from V and 6 bases from J, with 13 bases between. CDR1 and CDR2 (germline): SQVTM, ANQGSEA. Findings and caveats of the study: Reportedly, roughly two months post-transplant, alpha-beta T cells arose from several hundred expanded graft clones. T-cell numbers and diversity one year post-transplant derived largely from freshly generated T cells.

The TCR originated in a girl under two years old with combined immunodeficiency, due to receive a stem cell transplant. Sequences were derived from PBMCs, sampled before TCRalphabeta/CD19-depleted stem cell transplant. V and J are TRBV29-1 and TRBJ1-1, with D maybe TRBD1 (6 bases). CDR3 sequence (DNA): TGCAGCTTCCCGTGGGGGCCTGAAGCTTTCTTT. Residues: CSFPWGPEAFF. Combining the CDR3 with reference TRBV29-1 and TRBJ1-1 gives the whole variable domain SAVISQKPSRDICQRGTSLTIQCQVDSQVTMMFWYRQQPGQSLTLIATANQGSEATYESGFVIDKFPISRPNLTFSTLTVSNMSPEDSSIYLCSFPWGPEAFFGQGTRLTVV.